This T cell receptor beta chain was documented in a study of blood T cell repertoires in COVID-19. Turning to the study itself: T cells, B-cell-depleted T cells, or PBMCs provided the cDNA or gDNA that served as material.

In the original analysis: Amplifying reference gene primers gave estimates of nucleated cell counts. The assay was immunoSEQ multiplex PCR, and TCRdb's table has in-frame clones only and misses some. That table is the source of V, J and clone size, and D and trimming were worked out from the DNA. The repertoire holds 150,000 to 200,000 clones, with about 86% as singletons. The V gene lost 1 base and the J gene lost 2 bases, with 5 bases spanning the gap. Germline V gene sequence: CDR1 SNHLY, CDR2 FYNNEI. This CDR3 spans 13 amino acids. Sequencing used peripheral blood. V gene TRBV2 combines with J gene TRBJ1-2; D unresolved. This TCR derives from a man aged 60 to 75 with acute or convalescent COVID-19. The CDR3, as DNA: TGTGCCAGCAGTGAAGAACTAAACTATGGCTACACCTTC. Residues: CASSEELNYGYTF.